The sequence of this T cell receptor (beta chain) was determined in a study of control samples from healthy donors and cancer patients. Germline loops: CDR1 MNHEY, CDR2 SMNVEV (reference sequence). V dropped 6 bases and J dropped 0; count of bases not matched to a gene: 0. This CDR3 is 14 amino acids long. Generated by immunoSEQ multiplex PCR, the TCRdb table keeps only in-frame clones and is missing some. The sample has tens of thousands of clones, roughly 87% seen once. V gene TRBV27 combines with J gene TRBJ2-2; TRBD2 matches 8 bases. Sequencing was carried out using blood. The origin of this receptor is a woman in her fifties or sixties in good health. The CDR3 coding sequence is TGTGCCAGCAGGGGACTAGCGAACACCGGGGAGCTGTTTTTT. It encodes CASRGLANTGELFF.